A single sample gave rise to the 29 T cell receptor beta chains below, sequenced in a study of blood T cell repertoires in COVID-19. Sequencing was performed with immunoSEQ multiplex PCR; in TCRdb, only in-frame clones are kept and a portion is missing. Here the sample spans about 100,000 clones, roughly 92% being singletons. The sample taken for sequencing was peripheral blood. The receptors shown here come from a woman aged 45-65 years with COVID-19, enrolled during active disease.

The gene calls are TRBV5-4 and TRBJ2-2; no clear D gene. Deletions cut 0 bases from V and 0 bases from J, with 3 bases between. The germline CDR1 and CDR2 sequences are SGHNT and YYREEE (reference sequence). The CDR3 is 14 residues long. The CDR3 sequence is CASSLVSNTGELFF. CDR3 nucleotide sequence: TGTGCCAGCAGCTTGGTCTCGAACACCGGGGAGCTGTTTTTT.

V and J are TRBV7-9 and TRBJ2-5; D may be TRBD1 (6 bases). Germline CDR1 SEHNR, CDR2 FQNEAQ (reference sequence). The CDR3 is made up of 15 amino acids. Between the trimmed V and J ends, which lost 2 bases and 5 bases, there was a span of 15 bases. The CDR3 loop reads CASSLRAGVTETQYF. CDR3 coding DNA: TGTGCCAGCAGCTTACGGGCAGGGGTCACGGAGACCCAGTACTTC. The entire variable domain, with the rest obtained from reference TRBV7-9 and TRBJ2-5, is as follows: DTGVSQNPRHKITKRGQNVTFRCDPISEHNRLYWYRQTLGQGPEFLTYFQNEAQLEKSRLLSDRFSAERPKGSFSTLEIQRTEQGDSAMYLCASSLRAGVTETQYFGPGTRLLVL.

V is TRBV12-3 or TRBV12-4 and J is TRBJ2-6; D unresolved. V gave up 6 bases and J gave up 1 base, with 4 bases separating them. CDR3 size: 13 residues. In DNA form, the CDR3 reads TGTGCCAGCAGGTCTTCTGGGGCCAACGTCCTGACTTTC. Amino acids: CASRSSGANVLTF.

The chain has TRBV19 and TRBJ1-2; D not certain. Germline V gene data show CDR1 as LNHDA and CDR2 as SQIVND (reference sequence). V was clipped by 3 bases and J by 0 bases, with 8 bases between them. This CDR3 is built from 14 residues. CDR3 in amino acids: CASSIPGSNYGYTF. The CDR3 DNA reads as TGTGCCAGTAGTATTCCGGGTTCTAACTATGGCTACACCTTC.

The V gene is TRBV19, the J gene TRBJ1-1, with D uncertain. The length of the CDR3 is 13 residues. V dropped 5 bases and J dropped 5 bases, with 12 bases sitting between them. CDR1 is LNHDA and CDR2 is SQIVND in the germline V gene (reference sequence). CDR3 nucleotide sequence: TGTGCCAGTAGTGTAGGCGTCTCAACTGAAGCTTTCTTT. Its translation is CASSVGVSTEAFF.

The chain's CDR3 is CASSIRGTSVYNEQFF. The CDR3 DNA reads TGTGCCAGTAGTATTAGGGGGACTAGCGTCTACAATGAGCAGTTCTTC. V gene TRBV19 combines with J gene TRBJ2-1; 10 bases fit TRBD2. Germline values: CDR1 LNHDA, CDR2 SQIVND (reference sequence). Losses at the gene ends were 3 bases for V and 3 bases for J; bases not matched to a gene: 5. This CDR3 has 16 residues.

J is TRBJ1-5 and V is TRBV5-4; the D gene is possibly TRBD1 (6 bases). Germline V gives CDR1 SGHNT, CDR2 YYREEE (reference sequence). Deletions cut 5 bases from V and 3 bases from J, with 9 bases between. This CDR3 has 13 residues. Here the CDR3 reads CASSRGNNQPQHF. The DNA of the CDR3 is TGTGCCAGCAGTAGGGGGAACAATCAGCCCCAGCATTTT.

This sequence joins TRBV28 and TRBJ2-3; no definite D call. CDR3 length: 14 amino acids. In germline, CDR1 is MDHEN, CDR2 SYDVKM. V lost 5 bases to trimming and J lost 1 base, with 10 bases between them. CDR3 bases: TGTGCCAGCAGTGCCTTAACAGGCACAGATACGCAGTATTTT. Protein product: CASSALTGTDTQYF.

CDR3 nucleotides: TGTGCCAGCAGTTACGTGGGCACCTATGGCTACACCTTC. Translating it yields CASSYVGTYGYTF. This rearrangement joins TRBV6-2 or TRBV6-3 to TRBJ1-2; D unclear. Trimming shortened V by 2 bases and J by 4 bases, and 8 bases separated the two germline ends. Germline CDR1 and CDR2: MNHEY and SVGEGT. The CDR3 runs 13 residues.

The chain joins TRBV11-3 to TRBJ2-7; 13 positions agree with TRBD2. Germline lookup yields CDR1 SGHNT and CDR2 YENEEA. V lost 4 bases and J lost 2; bases outside the gene matches: 11. The CDR3 is made up of 18 amino acids. The CDR3 loop is CASSYRTSGGRSTYEQYF. The CDR3 DNA is TGTGCCAGCAGCTATAGGACTAGCGGGGGTCGTTCAACCTACGAGCAGTACTTC.

The chain is built from TRBV19 and TRBJ1-6, with a possible D match to TRBD1 (5 bases). V was shortened by 8 bases and J by 0 bases, with 14 bases between the two germline ends. Germline V gives CDR1 LNHDA, CDR2 SQIVND (reference sequence). This CDR3 spans 16 amino acids. The CDR3 DNA is TGTGCCAGTCGCGACAGCCCCACCTCCTATAATTCACCCCTCCACTTT. Residues: CASRDSPTSYNSPLHF.

The rearrangement uses TRBV5-6 and TRBJ2-1, with D unresolved. CDR3 size: 13 residues. Germline V CDR1 and CDR2: SGHDT, YYEEEE. V was cut by 0 bases and J by 7 bases, with 8 bases left in between. The CDR3 sequence is CASSLEARNEQFF. The CDR3 DNA reads as TGTGCCAGCAGCTTGGAAGCCAGGAATGAGCAGTTCTTC.

V gene TRBV10-1 combines with J gene TRBJ2-3; a possible D gene is TRBD2 (6 bases). This CDR3 contains 18 residues. Germline CDR1 is WNHNN and CDR2 is SYGVQD (reference sequence). V dropped 0 bases and J dropped 4 bases, with 20 bases sitting between them. CDR3: CASSESLGAGRKSDTQYF. As DNA, the CDR3 is TGCGCCAGCAGTGAGTCCCTCGGGGCGGGGAGGAAGTCAGATACGCAGTATTTT.

The chain uses TRBV2 and TRBJ1-2; 8 bases are a match to TRBD1. The V gene's germline CDR1 is SNHLY and CDR2 FYNNEI. CDR3 size: 13 residues. J gave up 8 bases and V 6 bases, and 8 bases lay outside the gene matches. The CDR3 DNA reads TGTGCCAGCAGCGGACAGGGCCCGGGCGGCTACACCTTC. Amino acids: CASSGQGPGGYTF.

The chain is built from TRBV5-4 and TRBJ2-2; 9 nucleotides align to TRBD1. The trim removed 7 bases at V and 2 bases at J, leaving 6 bases unmatched. This CDR3 comprises 15 residues. Germline assignment: CDR1 SGHNT and CDR2 YYREEE (reference sequence). Written as DNA, the CDR3 is TGTGCCAGCGGAACGGACAGGGGAAACACCGGGGAGCTGTTTTTT. This sequence encodes CASGTDRGNTGELFF. Variable domain in full (rest from reference TRBV5-4 and TRBJ2-2): ETGVTQSPTHLIKTRGQQVTLRCSSQSGHNTVSWYQQALGQGPQFIFQYYREEENGRGNFPPRFSGLQFPNYSSELNVNALELDDSALYLCASGTDRGNTGELFFGEGSRLTVL.

The chain links TRBV5-1 to TRBJ2-6; a weak D match, TRBD1 (7 bases). In germline, CDR1 is SGHRS, CDR2 YFSETQ. V lost 4 bases and J 0 bases, leaving 17 bases between the germline ends. The CDR3 is 18 amino acids. The CDR3 DNA is TGCGCCAGCAGCGGAGGGGGCCTTGGGCACTCTGGGGCCAACGTCCTGACTTTC. It specifies CASSGGGLGHSGANVLTF.

V is TRBV19 and J is TRBJ1-2; perhaps TRBD1 as D (5 bases). Between the trimmed V and J ends, which lost 8 bases and 0 bases, there was a span of 13 bases. CDR1 is LNHDA and CDR2 is SQIVND in the germline V gene (reference sequence). This CDR3 has 14 residues. The CDR3 here is CASSGGEANYGYTF. For the CDR3, the DNA is TGTGCCAGTTCCGGAGGGGAAGCTAACTATGGCTACACCTTC.

A word on this clone: Other DNA sequences from this sample encode an identical CDR3 as well. The gene calls are TRBV11-2 and TRBJ2-5; 10 bases match TRBD2. The CDR3 is made up of 15 amino acids. CDR1 is SGHAT, CDR2 FQNNGV, per germline. The V and J ends lost 4 bases and 5 bases, in that order; junction bases with no gene match: 7. The CDR3 nucleotides read TGTGCCAGCAGCTCCTTAGCGGGGGGTAGGGAGACCCAGTACTTC. It codes for CASSSLAGGRETQYF.

The V gene is TRBV7-9, the J gene TRBJ1-4, with TRBD1 identical over 11 bases. The CDR3 has 18 amino acids. The V gene's germline CDR1 is SEHNR and CDR2 FQNEAQ (reference sequence). Trimming at V came to 5 bases and at J to 0 bases, leaving 8 bases not matched to a gene. The CDR3 nucleotides read TGTGCCAGCAGCGTTCGGACAGGGGGCGGGACAACTAATGAAAAACTGTTTTTT. It specifies CASSVRTGGGTTNEKLFF.

J is TRBJ1-2 and V is TRBV5-4; no clear D. Germline V CDR1 and CDR2: SGHNT, YYREEE (reference sequence). The ends were cut back, 0 bases at V and 7 bases at J, with 7 bases in the middle. The CDR3 is 12 amino acids. This chain's CDR3 is CASSLANSGYTF. DNA of the CDR3: TGTGCCAGCAGCTTGGCCAACAGTGGCTACACCTTC.

The genes are TRBV10-3 and TRBJ2-7; D is uncertain. Deletions cut 3 bases from V and 3 bases from J, with 12 bases between. This CDR3 is 14 amino acids long. The germline V gene has CDR1 ENHRY and CDR2 SYGVKD. The chain's CDR3 is CAISDPRSFYEQYV. CDR3 coding DNA: TGTGCCATCAGTGACCCGAGATCCTTCTACGAGCAGTACGTC.

The chain joins TRBV3-1 (or the pseudogene TRBV3-2) to TRBJ1-2; D uncertain. The CDR3 length is 14 residues. CDR1 LGHDT and CDR2 YNNKEL come from the germline V gene (reference sequence). The V and J ends lost 0 bases and 4 bases respectively, with 9 bases between them. The CDR3 nucleotides are TGTGCCAGCAGCCAAGATCCAGTCAGCTATGGCTACACCTTC. This encodes CASSQDPVSYGYTF.

The J gene is TRBJ2-1, the V gene TRBV19; D is possibly TRBD1 (6 bases). V was pared by 4 bases and J by 7 bases, with 11 bases between. This CDR3 region has 13 residues. Per germline, CDR1 LNHDA and CDR2 SQIVND (reference sequence). The CDR3 nucleotides are TGTGCCAGTAGTACACAGGGTTTGAATGAGCAGTTCTTC. Its translation: CASSTQGLNEQFF.

The rearrangement joins TRBV7-9 to TRBJ1-3; TRBD1 matches at 7 bases. CDR3 length: 14 residues. The J segment lost 5 bases and the V segment lost 1 base, leaving 2 bases of the junction unmatched. Per the germline V gene, CDR1 is SEHNR and CDR2 is FQNEAQ (reference sequence). The CDR3 DNA sequence: TGTGCCAGCAGCTTAGGACAGGGACGAAACACCATATATTTT. Residues: CASSLGQGRNTIYF.

The rearrangement joins TRBV11-2 to TRBJ2-7; D gene uncertain. There are 14 residues in the CDR3. Germline CDR1 is SGHAT and CDR2 is FQNNGV. Trimming removed 8 bases at V and 2 bases at J, with 16 bases between. Here the CDR3 DNA reads TGTGCCAGCGGGCCGTACTTAACACCCTACGAGCAGTACGTC. This translates into CASGPYLTPYEQYV.

This chain joins TRBV11-2 and TRBJ1-2; possible D gene TRBD1, 6 bases. This CDR3 has 15 residues. CDR1 is SGHAT and CDR2 is FQNNGV in the germline V gene. Deletions cut 4 bases from V and 8 bases from J, with 20 bases between. The CDR3 reads CASSSLRGRSRGYTF. The CDR3 DNA sequence: TGTGCCAGCAGCTCCCTCAGGGGAAGATCTCGGGGCTACACCTTC.

The rearrangement joins TRBV5-3 to TRBJ1-6; TRBD1 is a possible D gene (5 bases). TRBV5-3 is given ORF status, its function remaining uncertain. The CDR3 is made up of 18 amino acids. Trimming removed 3 bases at V and 6 bases at J, with 22 bases between. The CDR3 here is CARSCCARPDRINSPLHF. CDR3 nucleotides: TGTGCCAGAAGCTGCTGCGCCCGGCCAGACAGAATTAATTCACCCCTCCACTTT.

J is TRBJ2-5 and V is TRBV6-5; D is unclear. The CDR3 length is 13 residues. Germline V lookup: CDR1 MNHEY, CDR2 SVGAGI. V was cut by 6 bases and J by 2 bases, with 10 bases left in between. The CDR3 sequence is CASRRGPQETQYF. The CDR3 region has the DNA TGTGCCAGCAGGAGAGGTCCTCAAGAGACCCAGTACTTC.

The chain couples TRBV30 to TRBJ2-3; 13 bases match TRBD2. CDR3 length equals 16 residues. Germline V gives CDR1 GTSNPN, CDR2 SVGIG (reference sequence). V shed 0 bases and J 5 bases; nucleotides not matched to a gene: 5. The CDR3 DNA sequence: TGTGCCTGGAGTGTAAAACTAGCGGGGGGGCGAGATACGCAGTATTTT. It codes for CAWSVKLAGGRDTQYF.